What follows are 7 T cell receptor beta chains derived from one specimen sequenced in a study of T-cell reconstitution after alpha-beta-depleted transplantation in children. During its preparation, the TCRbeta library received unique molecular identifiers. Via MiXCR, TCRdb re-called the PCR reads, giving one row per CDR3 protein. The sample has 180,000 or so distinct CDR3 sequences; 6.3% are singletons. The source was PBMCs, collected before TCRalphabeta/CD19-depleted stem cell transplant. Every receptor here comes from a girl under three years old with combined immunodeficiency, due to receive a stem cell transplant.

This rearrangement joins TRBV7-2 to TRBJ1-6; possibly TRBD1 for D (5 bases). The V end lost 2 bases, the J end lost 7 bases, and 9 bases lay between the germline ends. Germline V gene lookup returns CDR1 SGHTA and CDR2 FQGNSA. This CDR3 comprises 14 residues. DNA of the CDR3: TGTGCCAGCAGCTTAAAGGGGTGGAATTCACCCCTCCACTTT. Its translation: CASSLKGWNSPLHF. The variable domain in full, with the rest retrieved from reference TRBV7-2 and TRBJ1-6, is GAGVSQSPSNKVTEKGKDVELRCDPISGHTALYWYRQSLGQGLEFLIYFQGNSAPDKSGLPSDRFSAERTGGSVSTLTIQRTQQEDSAVYLCASSLKGWNSPLHFGNGTRLTVT.

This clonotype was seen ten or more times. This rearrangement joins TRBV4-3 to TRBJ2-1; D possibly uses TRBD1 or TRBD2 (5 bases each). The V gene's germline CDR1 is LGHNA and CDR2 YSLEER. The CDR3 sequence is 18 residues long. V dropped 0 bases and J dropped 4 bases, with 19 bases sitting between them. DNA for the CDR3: TGCGCCAGCAGCCAAGAACCTTCCGAGCGCTGGGGGTACAATGAGCAGTTCTTC. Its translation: CASSQEPSERWGYNEQFF.

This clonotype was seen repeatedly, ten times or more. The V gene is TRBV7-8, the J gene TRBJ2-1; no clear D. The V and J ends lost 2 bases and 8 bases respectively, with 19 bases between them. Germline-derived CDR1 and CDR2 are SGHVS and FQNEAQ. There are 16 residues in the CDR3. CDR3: CASSLPVLLDFDEQFF. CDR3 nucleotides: TGTGCCAGCAGCTTACCAGTCCTCCTAGACTTCGATGAGCAGTTCTTC.

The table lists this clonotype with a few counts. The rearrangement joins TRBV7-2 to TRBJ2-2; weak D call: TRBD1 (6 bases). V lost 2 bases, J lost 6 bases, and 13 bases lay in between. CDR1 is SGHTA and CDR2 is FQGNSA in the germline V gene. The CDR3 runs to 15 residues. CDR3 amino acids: CASSLTGWGAGELFF. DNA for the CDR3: TGTGCCAGCAGCTTAACAGGGTGGGGAGCCGGGGAGCTGTTTTTT.

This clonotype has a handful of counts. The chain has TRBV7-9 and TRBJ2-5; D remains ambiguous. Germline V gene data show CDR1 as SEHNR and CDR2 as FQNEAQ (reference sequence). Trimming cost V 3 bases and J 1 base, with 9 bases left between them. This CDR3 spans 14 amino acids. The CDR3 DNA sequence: TGTGCCAGCAGCTTCGCTGGGGTCCAAGAGACCCAGTACTTC. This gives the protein CASSFAGVQETQYF.

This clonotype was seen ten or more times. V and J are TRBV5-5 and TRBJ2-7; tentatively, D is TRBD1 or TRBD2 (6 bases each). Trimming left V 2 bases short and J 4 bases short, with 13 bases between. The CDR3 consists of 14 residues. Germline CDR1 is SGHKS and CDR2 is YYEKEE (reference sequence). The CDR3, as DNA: TGTGCCAGCAGCTTATATACAGGGACTTACGAGCAGTACTTC. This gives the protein CASSLYTGTYEQYF.

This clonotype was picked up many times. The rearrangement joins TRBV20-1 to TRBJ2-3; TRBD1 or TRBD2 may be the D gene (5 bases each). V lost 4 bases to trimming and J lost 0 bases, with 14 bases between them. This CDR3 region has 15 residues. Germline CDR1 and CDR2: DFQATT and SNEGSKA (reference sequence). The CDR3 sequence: CSANPGPGSTDTQYF. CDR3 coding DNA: TGCAGTGCTAACCCGGGACCGGGAAGCACAGATACGCAGTATTTT.